These T cell receptor beta chains were read from a single sample in a study of molecular identifiers for immune sequencing clone quantification. TCRdb called the PCR reads again in MiXCR, with one record for every CDR3 protein. The sample contains 8,500 to 11,000 distinct CDR3 sequences, 15% to 20% of which appear only once. The specimen sequenced was naive CD8+ T cells from blood, with Jurkat cell RNA spiked in. The source is a human donor in good health. Some libraries in this study had Jurkat cell RNA spiked in. Both conserved end residues are part of each CDR3. The D gene is left open where the match is weak. Size values are once, few and many counts, or a class for expanded clones, and some rows have none.

clone_size,j_call,d_call,v_call,cdr3_nt,cdr3_aa
few,TRBJ2-5,TRBD1,TRBV11-3,TGTGCCAGCAGCTCCCTAATTAAAACCAGGACAGGACAAGAGACCCAGTACTTC,CASSSLIKTRTGQETQYF
many,TRBJ2-5,-,TRBV10-1,TGCGCCAGCAGTGAGATGGCCGCAGTTGGCCAAGAGACCCAGTACTTC,CASSEMAAVGQETQYF
few,TRBJ2-5,TRBD2,TRBV4-1,TGCGCCAGCAGCCAAGATCCTAGCGGGAACGGAGAGACCCAGTACTTC,CASSQDPSGNGETQYF
-,TRBJ2-1,-,TRBV7-2,TGTGCCAGCAGCTTTGAACTAGCCCCCTCCTACGATGAGCAATTCTTC,CASSFELAPSYDEQFF
-,TRBJ2-7,TRBD1,TRBV15,TGTGCCACCAGCAGAGGACAGGGTTCCTACGAGCAGTACTTC,CATSRGQGSYEQYF
medium-sized,TRBJ1-1,-,TRBV27,TGTGCCAGCAGTTTATCAAGAGGGATTGTTGAAGCTTTCTTT,CASSLSRGIVEAFF
medium-sized,TRBJ2-1,TRBD2,TRBV27,TGTGCCAGCAGTTTAAGTAGCGGGCTTTACAATGAGCAGTTCTTC,CASSLSSGLYNEQFF
many,TRBJ2-5,-,TRBV11-2,TGTGCCAGCAGCTTCGTGGAGACCCAGTACTTC,CASSFVETQYF
medium-sized,TRBJ2-5,-,TRBV5-1,TGCGCCAGCAGCTTGGAGTTCCCTTTCCAAGAGACCCAGTACTTC,CASSLEFPFQETQYF
medium-sized,TRBJ2-5,-,TRBV21-1,TGTGCCAGCAGCAGGGGGCAGAAGCTCCGGGACAGAGCAACCGGACAAGAGACCCAGTACTTC,CASSRGQKLRDRATGQETQYF
-,TRBJ2-5,-,TRBV7-9,TGTGCCAGCAGCTCAGTGCCATATGAACAAGAGACCCAGTGCTTC,CASSSVPYEQETQCF
many,TRBJ2-1,-,TRBV18,TGTGCCAGCTCACCCCTTGGTAATGAGCAGTTCTTC,CASSPLGNEQFF
medium-sized,TRBJ1-5,-,TRBV13,TGTGCCAGCAGCTTAAGGGCAAAGGGCAATCAGCCCCAGCATTTT,CASSLRAKGNQPQHF
medium-sized,TRBJ2-5,-,TRBV4-1,TGCGCCAGCAGCCAAGAACTAGCAGGGGCCCAAGAGACCCAGTACTTC,CASSQELAGAQETQYF
medium-sized,TRBJ2-1,TRBD2,TRBV6-2/TRBV6-3,TGTGCCAGCAGTTACTCGCCCGGGACTAGCGTCCGTCATGAGCAGTTCTTC,CASSYSPGTSVRHEQFF
many,TRBJ2-1,-,TRBV7-9,TGTGCCAGCGTTGTGGGTGGGTCCTACAATGAGCAGTTCTTC,CASVVGGSYNEQFF
few,TRBJ1-2,TRBD1,TRBV7-8,TGTGCCAGCAGCCCACAGGGGACCTATGGCTACACCTTC,CASSPQGTYGYTF
many,TRBJ2-1,TRBD2,TRBV4-1,TGCGCCAGCAGCCCCCGACCGGGACTAGCGGGAGGCGAGCGGGACAATGAGCAGTTCTTC,CASSPRPGLAGGERDNEQFF
few,TRBJ2-5,TRBD2,TRBV9,TGTGCCAGCAGCGCGGGAGGGCTAGTGGAGACCCAGTACTTC,CASSAGGLVETQYF
-,TRBJ2-7,TRBD1,TRBV20-1,TGCAGTGCTAGGAAAGACAGGGTCTACGAGCAGTACTTC,CSARKDRVYEQYF
-,TRBJ1-1,-,TRBV18,TGTGCCAGCTCACCCTCATGGGGGATGAACACTGAAGCTTTCTTT,CASSPSWGMNTEAFF
few,TRBJ2-1,-,TRBV11-3,TGTGCCAGCAGCCCCCCGAGCTCCTACAATGAGCAGTTTTTC,CASSPPSSYNEQFF
medium-sized,TRBJ1-5,-,TRBV3-1,TGTGCCAGCAGCCCGAGATTAGGGGGTTTGGATCAGCCCCAGCATTTT,CASSPRLGGLDQPQHF